A selection of T cell receptor beta chains follows, all from one sample in a study of OX40 agonist ivuxolimab in advanced cancers. Some clones are missing from TCRdb's copy, which holds only in-frame ones; the method was immunoSEQ multiplex PCR. Of about 94,000 clones listed, more than 75% are singletons. Sequencing used CD4+ or CD8+ T cells sorted from blood, obtained in a trial of the OX40 agonist ivuxolimab. The receptors shown here come from an adult with an advanced solid tumor such as melanoma, head and neck, liver or kidney cancer. CDR3s include the opening cysteine and the closing phenylalanine or tryptophan. Each record gives: V gene, clone size, J gene, D gene, CDR3 protein, CDR3 DNA. D genes are given only for firm matches. Clone size is given for some rows only: seen once, a few or many times, or a class if the clone is expanded.

V gene: TRBV5-1
clone size: .
J gene: TRBJ1-4
D gene: .
CDR3 protein: CASSLAGATNEKLFF
CDR3 DNA: TGCGCCAGCAGCTTGGCCGGGGCAACTAATGAAAAACTGTTTTTT

V gene: TRBV5-1
clone size: .
J gene: TRBJ2-5
D gene: .
CDR3 protein: CASSAGRTRGETQYF
CDR3 DNA: TGCGCCAGCAGCGCGGGACGGACCCGAGGAGAGACCCAGTACTTC

V gene: TRBV5-1
clone size: .
J gene: TRBJ2-3
D gene: TRBD2
CDR3 protein: CASSPGGASGGRTDTQYF
CDR3 DNA: TGCGCCAGCAGCCCCGGCGGGGCCAGCGGGGGCCGCACAGATACGCAGTATTTT

V gene: TRBV27
clone size: .
J gene: TRBJ1-6
D gene: TRBD1
CDR3 protein: CASSLERGQAFHF
CDR3 DNA: TGTGCCAGCAGTTTAGAGAGGGGACAGGCGTTCCACTTT

V gene: TRBV5-4
clone size: .
J gene: TRBJ2-7
D gene: .
CDR3 protein: CASSLSPSSNPRYEQYF
CDR3 DNA: TGTGCCAGCAGCTTGAGTCCATCAAGTAATCCTCGGTACGAGCAGTACTTC

V gene: TRBV5-4
clone size: .
J gene: TRBJ2-5
D gene: .
CDR3 protein: CASSLNSRGGAETQYF
CDR3 DNA: TGTGCCAGCAGCTTAAACTCGAGGGGGGGGGCGGAGACCCAGTACTTC

V gene: TRBV10-3
clone size: few
J gene: TRBJ1-2
D gene: TRBD1
CDR3 protein: CATRDRGNYGYTF
CDR3 DNA: TGTGCCACCCGGGACAGGGGAAACTATGGCTACACCTTC

V gene: TRBV7-3
clone size: .
J gene: TRBJ2-3
D gene: .
CDR3 protein: CASSFSGTDTQYF
CDR3 DNA: TGTGCCAGCAGCTTCTCCGGGACAGATACGCAGTATTTT

V gene: TRBV4-3
clone size: .
J gene: TRBJ1-4
D gene: TRBD1
CDR3 protein: CASSQDPGRGRTEKLFF
CDR3 DNA: TGCGCCAGCAGCCAAGATCCGGGGAGGGGGCGAACTGAAAAACTGTTTTTT

V gene: TRBV4-3
clone size: few
J gene: TRBJ1-4
D gene: .
CDR3 protein: CASSQDGPPWGEKLFF
CDR3 DNA: TGCGCCAGCAGCCAAGATGGCCCACCTTGGGGCGAAAAACTGTTTTTT

V gene: TRBV30
clone size: .
J gene: TRBJ2-7
D gene: TRBD1
CDR3 protein: CAWSVRDRGGEQYF
CDR3 DNA: TGTGCCTGGAGTGTACGGGACAGGGGAGGCGAGCAGTACTTC

V gene: TRBV7-6
clone size: .
J gene: TRBJ1-2
D gene: TRBD1
CDR3 protein: CASSLGTGLFNYGYTF
CDR3 DNA: TGTGCCAGCAGCCTAGGGACAGGGCTCTTCAACTATGGCTACACCTTC

V gene: TRBV7-3
clone size: .
J gene: TRBJ1-3
D gene: .
CDR3 protein: CASSLTGGQGISGNTIYF
CDR3 DNA: TGTGCCAGCAGCTTAACTGGCGGGCAGGGCATCTCTGGAAACACCATATATTTT

V gene: TRBV10-2
clone size: once
J gene: TRBJ2-3
D gene: .
CDR3 protein: CASSRGGGGPTDTQYF
CDR3 DNA: TGCGCCAGCAGTCGAGGGGGCGGGGGGCCCACAGATACGCAGTATTTT

V gene: TRBV27
clone size: .
J gene: TRBJ2-3
D gene: .
CDR3 protein: CASSLTPGGATDTQYF
CDR3 DNA: TGTGCCAGCAGTTTAACGCCGGGGGGCGCAACAGATACGCAGTATTTT

V gene: TRBV14
clone size: once
J gene: TRBJ2-7
D gene: .
CDR3 protein: CASSQDHEQYF
CDR3 DNA: TGTGCCAGCAGCCAAGACCACGAGCAGTACTTC

V gene: TRBV6-4
clone size: few
J gene: TRBJ2-3
D gene: TRBD2
CDR3 protein: CASSPGTSSGGGDTQYF
CDR3 DNA: TGTGCCAGCAGCCCTGGGACTAGCTCCGGCGGGGGGGATACGCAGTATTTT

V gene: TRBV19
clone size: .
J gene: TRBJ2-5
D gene: .
CDR3 protein: CASSIGVQETQYF
CDR3 DNA: TGTGCCAGTAGTATAGGAGTACAAGAGACCCAGTACTTC

V gene: TRBV6-4
clone size: .
J gene: TRBJ1-6
D gene: TRBD1
CDR3 protein: CASRTFGRGPYNSPLHF
CDR3 DNA: TGTGCCAGCAGGACCTTCGGGAGGGGGCCCTATAATTCACCCCTCCACTTT

V gene: TRBV2
clone size: once
J gene: TRBJ2-2
D gene: .
CDR3 protein: CASSGNRRGELFF
CDR3 DNA: TGTGCCAGCAGTGGTAACAGGAGGGGGGAGCTGTTTTTT

V gene: TRBV4-1
clone size: .
J gene: TRBJ2-3
D gene: .
CDR3 protein: CASSSGDTDTQYF
CDR3 DNA: TGCGCCAGCAGCTCAGGGGACACAGATACGCAGTATTTT

V gene: TRBV6-1
clone size: .
J gene: TRBJ2-7
D gene: .
CDR3 protein: CASSELGGFSHEQYF
CDR3 DNA: TGTGCCAGCAGTGAACTTGGGGGGTTCAGCCACGAGCAGTACTTC

V gene: TRBV7-9
clone size: .
J gene: TRBJ2-5
D gene: TRBD1
CDR3 protein: CASSPMGDRVVQEYF
CDR3 DNA: TGTGCCAGCAGCCCTATGGGGGACAGGGTGGTTCAGGAGTACTTC

V gene: TRBV7-2
clone size: .
J gene: TRBJ2-7
D gene: .
CDR3 protein: CASSFPETTHYEQYF
CDR3 DNA: TGTGCCAGCAGCTTCCCAGAGACTACCCACTACGAGCAGTACTTC

V gene: TRBV5-4
clone size: .
J gene: TRBJ1-2
D gene: .
CDR3 protein: CASSLDARVVGYTF
CDR3 DNA: TGTGCCAGCAGCTTGGATGCCAGGGTGGTCGGCTACACCTTC

V gene: TRBV4-2
clone size: .
J gene: TRBJ2-2
D gene: .
CDR3 protein: CASSQGGTQNTGELFF
CDR3 DNA: TGTGCCAGCAGCCAAGGCGGGACGCAGAACACCGGGGAGCTGTTTTTT

V gene: TRBV19
clone size: .
J gene: TRBJ1-3
D gene: .
CDR3 protein: CASSTRSGSVPGNTIYF
CDR3 DNA: TGTGCCAGTAGTACCCGCTCAGGGTCCGTGCCTGGAAACACCATATATTTT

V gene: TRBV28
clone size: .
J gene: TRBJ1-2
D gene: .
CDR3 protein: CASSITQFLYGYTF
CDR3 DNA: TGTGCCAGCAGTATCACACAGTTCCTCTATGGCTACACCTTC

V gene: TRBV7-8
clone size: .
J gene: TRBJ2-5
D gene: TRBD2
CDR3 protein: CASSSPTGGYSETQYF
CDR3 DNA: TGTGCCAGCAGCTCCCCTACCGGGGGGTATTCCGAGACCCAGTACTTC

V gene: TRBV2
clone size: .
J gene: TRBJ2-7
D gene: .
CDR3 protein: CASRDSYSYEQYF
CDR3 DNA: TGTGCCAGCAGAGACAGTTACTCCTACGAGCAGTACTTC

V gene: TRBV7-3
clone size: few
J gene: TRBJ2-7
D gene: .
CDR3 protein: CASSPQVSSYEQYF
CDR3 DNA: TGTGCCAGCAGCCCCCAGGTTTCTTCCTACGAGCAGTACTTC

V gene: TRBV9
clone size: .
J gene: TRBJ2-1
D gene: .
CDR3 protein: CASSVVGGGRMNEQFF
CDR3 DNA: TGTGCCAGCAGCGTAGTTGGAGGGGGCCGTATGAATGAGCAGTTCTTC

V gene: TRBV27
clone size: .
J gene: TRBJ1-5
D gene: .
CDR3 protein: CASSLYPGRGNQPQHF
CDR3 DNA: TGTGCCAGCAGTTTATATCCGGGAAGGGGCAATCAGCCCCAGCATTTT

V gene: TRBV5-1
clone size: .
J gene: TRBJ1-4
D gene: .
CDR3 protein: CASSLTGPNEKLFF
CDR3 DNA: TGCGCCAGCAGCTTAACAGGGCCTAATGAAAAACTGTTTTTT

V gene: TRBV2
clone size: .
J gene: TRBJ2-2
D gene: .
CDR3 protein: CASSVAGELFF
CDR3 DNA: TGTGCCAGCAGTGTCGCCGGGGAGCTGTTTTTT

V gene: TRBV19
clone size: .
J gene: TRBJ1-5
D gene: .
CDR3 protein: CASTTGSPSNQPQHF
CDR3 DNA: TGTGCCAGTACCACGGGGAGCCCTAGCAATCAGCCCCAGCATTTT

V gene: TRBV30
clone size: .
J gene: TRBJ1-4
D gene: .
CDR3 protein: CAWKLDRSPQEKLFF
CDR3 DNA: TGTGCCTGGAAACTCGATCGGTCTCCTCAGGAAAAACTGTTTTTT

V gene: TRBV18
clone size: .
J gene: TRBJ1-4
D gene: .
CDR3 protein: CASSVSPSGNEKLFF
CDR3 DNA: TGTGCCAGCTCAGTCAGCCCCTCAGGGAATGAAAAACTGTTTTTT

V gene: TRBV19
clone size: .
J gene: TRBJ2-3
D gene: .
CDR3 protein: CASSRKTATDTQYF
CDR3 DNA: TGTGCCAGTAGCCGCAAAACAGCCACAGATACGCAGTATTTT

V gene: TRBV6-5
clone size: .
J gene: TRBJ1-2
D gene: .
CDR3 protein: CASSLTVDYGYTF
CDR3 DNA: TGTGCCAGCAGTCTGACAGTGGACTATGGCTACACCTTC

V gene: TRBV5-5
clone size: .
J gene: TRBJ1-5
D gene: .
CDR3 protein: CASSLMESRQPQHF
CDR3 DNA: TGTGCCAGCAGCTTGATGGAAAGCCGTCAGCCCCAGCATTTT

V gene: TRBV6-6
clone size: .
J gene: TRBJ1-1
D gene: .
CDR3 protein: CASREQFNSEAFF
CDR3 DNA: TGTGCCAGCAGGGAACAGTTTAACTCTGAAGCTTTCTTT

V gene: TRBV5-1
clone size: .
J gene: TRBJ1-4
D gene: TRBD1
CDR3 protein: CASRPGGTNEKLFF
CDR3 DNA: TGCGCCAGCAGACCAGGGGGCACTAATGAAAAACTGTTTTTT

V gene: TRBV5-6
clone size: .
J gene: TRBJ2-6
D gene: TRBD1
CDR3 protein: CASSITGTGGLWANVLTF
CDR3 DNA: TGTGCCAGCAGCATAACCGGGACAGGGGGGCTTTGGGCCAACGTCCTGACTTTC

V gene: TRBV7-3
clone size: .
J gene: TRBJ2-2
D gene: .
CDR3 protein: CASSLSTGANTGELFF
CDR3 DNA: TGTGCCAGCAGCTTAAGTACGGGGGCGAACACCGGGGAGCTGTTTTTT